The sequence of this T cell receptor (beta chain) was determined in a study of shared clonotypes between healthy human individuals. Study at large: Per-donor plates numbered three CD4 naive, three CD4 memory, two CD8 naive and one CD8 memory. Study observations and caveats: The authors sampled blood alone, and tissue repertoires likely differ.

Every one of the donors was a Caucasian adult that lived in Nashville, Tennessee. Germline assignment: CDR1 MGHRA and CDR2 YSYEKL. V dropped 2 bases and J dropped 2; count of bases not matched to a gene: 6. The CDR3 extends over 15 amino acids. It was at deep level that the assay was run. Generated by immunoSEQ multiplex PCR, the TCRdb table keeps only in-frame clones and is missing some. The sample carries hundreds of thousands of clones, approximately 95% recorded once. Comments on this clone: Its antigen is as yet unknown.

The TCR sequence derives from a woman aged 30 to 39 in good health. Material for sequencing was naive CD4+ T cells sorted from blood. The sample's subset: CD45RA+ positively selected. This chain connects TRBV4-1 to TRBJ2-7; TRBD2 matches at 7 bases. The DNA for the CDR3 is TGCGCCAGCAGCCAACCTAGCGCGGGGGCCTACGAGCAGTACTTC. Amino acid sequence: CASSQPSAGAYEQYF.